This T cell receptor beta chain was documented in a study of shared clonotypes between healthy human individuals. Generated by immunoSEQ multiplex PCR, the TCRdb table keeps only in-frame clones and is missing some. Of approximately 1.1 million clones detected, 70% to 80% appear once; the ten largest clones hold more than 0.45%. In regard to this clone: The same CDR3 arises from other DNA sequences in this sample as well.

Input material: memory CD4+ T cells from PBMCs. Subset here: CD45RA-negative fraction. This TCR derives from a man aged 18 to 30 in good health. Some clones in this sample may be carry-over from other donors' samples.

The CDR3 DNA is TGCGCCAGCAGCTTTGACAGGGGTAATGAGCAGTTCTTC. It yields the protein CASSFDRGNEQFF. J is TRBJ2-1 and V is TRBV5-1; 8 positions agree with TRBD1. J was trimmed by 7 bases and V by 2 bases; bases with no gene match: 2. This CDR3 is built from 13 residues. Germline CDR1 is SGHRS and CDR2 is YFSETQ.